A selection of T cell receptor beta chains follows, all from one sample in a study of blood T cell repertoires in COVID-19. Sequencing was performed with immunoSEQ multiplex PCR; in TCRdb, only in-frame clones are kept and a portion is missing. The sample contains roughly 200,000 clones, about nine tenths of which appear only once. Sequenced material: peripheral blood. Every receptor here comes from a man aged 40-55 years with acute or convalescent COVID-19. Each CDR3 is given with its conserved first and last residue. The D gene is left open where the match is weak. Not all rows give a size; the values are once, few, many and, for expanded clones, a class.

cdr3_nt,cdr3_aa,clone_size,j_call,cdr3_length,d_call,v_call
TGTGCCAGTACCCCCTGGGGGGAGGGGAACACCGGGGAGCTGTTTTTT,CASTPWGEGNTGELFF,.,TRBJ2-2,16,TRBD2,TRBV19
TGTGCCAGTAGTATCGCAGATTTAAGTAATCAGCCCCAGCATTTT,CASSIADLSNQPQHF,.,TRBJ1-5,15,.,TRBV19
TGTGCCAGCAGCAACCGGCGGGGTTCCTACAATGAGCAGTTCTTC,CASSNRRGSYNEQFF,.,TRBJ2-1,15,.,TRBV7-9
TGTGCCAGCAGTTACTCTCGGGAATCCCTACGCAATGAGCAGTTCTTC,CASSYSRESLRNEQFF,.,TRBJ2-1,16,.,TRBV6-5
TGCGCCAGCAGCCTCAGCCCGCGGGGGGGGCGGGATGGCTACACCTTC,CASSLSPRGGRDGYTF,.,TRBJ1-2,16,.,TRBV5-1
TGTGCCAGCAGTACTTCCGCAGGGACTTATAATTCACCCCTCCACTTT,CASSTSAGTYNSPLHF,.,TRBJ1-6,16,.,TRBV28
TGTGCCAGCAGCGTTAAGCGGGGGGGGTACAATGAGCAGTTCTTC,CASSVKRGGYNEQFF,.,TRBJ2-1,15,TRBD2,TRBV9
TGCAGCGTAAATCAACAAGCCGGGAGTAACTATGGCTACACCTTC,CSVNQQAGSNYGYTF,.,TRBJ1-2,15,.,TRBV29-1
TGTGCCAGCAGTTTTGAGGGTTACAATGAGCAGTTCTTC,CASSFEGYNEQFF,.,TRBJ2-1,13,.,TRBV27
TGTGCCAGCAGTTTGGTAGGGGGCGTCTATGGCTACACCTTC,CASSLVGGVYGYTF,.,TRBJ1-2,14,TRBD1,TRBV28
TGTGCCAGCAGCTTAGCCCCCCCCGCGGGGGCGAACACCGGGGAGCTGTTTTTT,CASSLAPPAGANTGELFF,.,TRBJ2-2,18,TRBD2,TRBV7-6
TGTGCCAGCAGTTCCATCCTTAGAGCCTACGAGCAGTACTTC,CASSSILRAYEQYF,.,TRBJ2-7,14,.,TRBV28
TGTGCCAGCAGCTTCCCGGGACAGGGGGTCTTAGCCAAAAACATTCAGTACTTC,CASSFPGQGVLAKNIQYF,.,TRBJ2-4,18,TRBD1,TRBV11-2
TGTGCCAGCAGCCAAGATTGGCCAGGCAATAATGAAAAACTGTTTTTT,CASSQDWPGNNEKLFF,once,TRBJ1-4,16,.,TRBV3-1/TRBV3-2
TGTGCCAGCAGTCAGGGGACAGGCGTAGTCTATGGCTACACCTTC,CASSQGTGVVYGYTF,.,TRBJ1-2,15,TRBD1,TRBV28
TGCGCCAGCAGCCCACGGACTAGCGGGGGGGCAAATGAGCAGTTCTTC,CASSPRTSGGANEQFF,few,TRBJ2-1,16,TRBD2,TRBV5-1
TGTGCCAGCAGCCTATCGGGATGGGGGGTCACTGAAGCTTTCTTT,CASSLSGWGVTEAFF,.,TRBJ1-1,15,.,TRBV3-1/TRBV3-2
TGTGCCAGCAGCTTAGTTGAGGCAGCCTACTCTGGGGCCAACGTCCTGACTTTC,CASSLVEAAYSGANVLTF,.,TRBJ2-6,18,.,TRBV11-2
TGTGCCAGCAGCCAACGGGGGGATGAGCAGTTCTTC,CASSQRGDEQFF,.,TRBJ2-1,12,TRBD2,TRBV4-2
TGTGCCAGCAGTGAGGGGGCAGGAAACACCATATATTTT,CASSEGAGNTIYF,.,TRBJ1-3,13,TRBD1,TRBV5-4
TGTGCCAGTAGTATGGTCGGGACAGCAGACTACGAGCAGTACTTC,CASSMVGTADYEQYF,.,TRBJ2-7,15,TRBD1,TRBV19
TGTGCCAGCAGTTTAATTAACAATGAGCAGTTCTTC,CASSLINNEQFF,.,TRBJ2-1,12,.,TRBV28
TGTGCCAGCAGCCCACTGCCGGGGCGGGGGACTGAAGCTTTCTTT,CASSPLPGRGTEAFF,.,TRBJ1-1,15,.,TRBV5-4
TGCGCCAGCAGCTTGGAGGCCAGGGGGCGCGACACTGAAGCTTTCTTT,CASSLEARGRDTEAFF,few,TRBJ1-1,16,TRBD1,TRBV5-1
TGTGCCACCAGCAGAGATTCCAGGGCGGAGACCCAGTACTTC,CATSRDSRAETQYF,.,TRBJ2-5,14,.,TRBV15
TGTGCCAGCAGTTTAGTTACGTCCGTAGGCACAGATACGCAGTATTTT,CASSLVTSVGTDTQYF,.,TRBJ2-3,16,.,TRBV27
TGCGCCAGCAGATCCGGACAGTCGAATCAGCCCCAGCATTTT,CASRSGQSNQPQHF,.,TRBJ1-5,14,.,TRBV10-1
TGTGCCATCACCGAGACAGGGAACACTGAAGCTTTCTTT,CAITETGNTEAFF,.,TRBJ1-1,13,.,TRBV10-3
TGTGCCAGCAGTCGTCGTTCAGATACGCAGTATTTT,CASSRRSDTQYF,.,TRBJ2-3,12,.,TRBV27
TGTGCCAGCATCCCGCAGGGGAAACCTGAAAAACTGTTTTTT,CASIPQGKPEKLFF,once,TRBJ1-4,14,.,TRBV6-2/TRBV6-3
TGCAGTGCTAGTACAGGGGGCCGAAGCAATCAGCCCCAGCATTTT,CSASTGGRSNQPQHF,.,TRBJ1-5,15,TRBD1,TRBV20-1
TGTGCCAGCAGCGGTACCGACAGGGACTTTAACTATGGCTACACCTTC,CASSGTDRDFNYGYTF,.,TRBJ1-2,16,TRBD1,TRBV5-6
TGTGCCACCAGCAGCCGACAGGGGGAAGATACGCAGTATTTT,CATSSRQGEDTQYF,.,TRBJ2-3,14,TRBD1,TRBV15